This TCR beta chain was captured in a study of control samples from healthy donors and cancer patients. V was cut by 0 bases and J by 1 base, with 10 bases left in between. The CDR3 is made up of 15 amino acids. Germline CDR1 SGDLS, CDR2 YYNGEE. The assay was immunoSEQ multiplex PCR, and TCRdb's table has in-frame clones only and misses some. This sample has approximately 100,000 clones; almost 90% occur once, and the top ten carry around an eighth. The sequencing input was blood. J is TRBJ1-2 and V is TRBV9, with D possibly being TRBD1 (5 bases). This clonotype originated in a man younger than 45 in good health. DNA for the CDR3: TGTGCCAGCAGCGTAGCTAGAGGGGATAACTATGGCTACACCTTC. Translating gives CASSVARGDNYGYTF.